What follows are 21 T cell receptor beta chains derived from one specimen sequenced in a study of T cells in Graves' hyperthyroidism and ophthalmopathy. RNA transcripts were the template for amplifying TCR beta CDR3 regions. HTBI primers drove first-round RT-PCR of the TCR CDR3. A single record per CDR3 protein comes from TCRdb applying MiXCR to the multiplex PCR reads. The sample lists 330,000 or so distinct CDR3 sequences; roughly 19% were seen once. Sequenced sample: blood. Source of these receptors: a man in his forties or fifties with Graves' ophthalmopathy.

This clonotype was seen repeatedly, ten times or more. This rearrangement joins TRBV12-3 or TRBV12-4 to TRBJ2-1; 9 positions agree with TRBD2. This CDR3 spans 17 amino acids. V shed 7 bases and J 3 bases; nucleotides not matched to a gene: 13. CDR3: CASTHRASGILYNEQFF. CDR3 coding DNA: TGTGCCAGCACTCACAGGGCTAGCGGGATTCTCTACAATGAGCAGTTCTTC.

The genes are TRBV10-3 and TRBJ2-1; 8 nucleotides agree with TRBD2. This CDR3 region has 19 residues. The germline CDR1 and CDR2 sequences are ENHRY and SYGVKD. The J segment lost 2 bases and the V segment lost 6 bases, leaving 18 bases of the junction unmatched. The DNA of the CDR3 is TGTGCCATCAGCCCTTATTCCGTCGCGGGAGGTACCCCCTACAATGAGCAGTTCTTC. Amino acid sequence: CAISPYSVAGGTPYNEQFF.

As regards this clonotype: This may be a read error: a much more frequent sequence differs by one nucleotide. The chain uses TRBV3-1 and TRBJ1-1; D ambiguous. Between the trimmed V and J ends, which lost 1 base and 10 bases, there was a span of 13 bases. CDR3 length equals 13 residues. The V gene's germline CDR1 is LGHDT and CDR2 YNNKEL (reference sequence). CDR3 region: CASSQVVGPGAFF. CDR3 in DNA: TGTGCCAGCAGCCAAGTCGTCGGCCCCGGAGCTTTCTTT.

This clonotype was picked up many times. V and J are TRBV5-6 and TRBJ2-7; 7 bases align to TRBD2. Germline values: CDR1 SGHDT, CDR2 YYEEEE. V lost 3 bases to trimming and J lost 4 bases; unmatched junction nucleotides: 10. The CDR3 runs 15 residues. CDR3 protein: CASSYSRLAAYEQYF. DNA for the CDR3: TGTGCCAGCAGCTACTCCCGACTAGCAGCATACGAGCAGTACTTC.

This chain joins TRBV4-2 and TRBJ2-5; D is unclear. The V end lost 0 bases, the J end lost 2 bases, and 1 base lay between the germline ends. The CDR3 sequence is 12 residues long. Germline V gene lookup returns CDR1 LGHNA and CDR2 YNFKEQ. DNA of the CDR3: TGTGCCAGCAGCCAAGAGCAAGAGACCCAGTACTTC. Encoded protein: CASSQEQETQYF.

The chain uses TRBV18 and TRBJ2-3; 8 bases are a match to TRBD2. Germline V gene sequence: CDR1 KGHSH, CDR2 LQKENI. V was pared by 3 bases and J by 6 bases, with 8 bases of the junction left unmatched. This CDR3 has 15 residues. The DNA for the CDR3 is TGTGCCAGCTCACCGGGCGGGAGGCCCGGGGATACGCAGTATTTT. Amino acids: CASSPGGRPGDTQYF.

This chain uses TRBV4-1 with TRBJ2-1; 7 bases are a match to TRBD2. From germline, CDR1 is MGHRA and CDR2 YSYEKL. The trim removed 1 base at V and 7 bases at J, leaving 10 bases unmatched. The CDR3 totals 16 residues. CDR3 in amino acids: CASSQVRGGSGNEQFF. In DNA form, the CDR3 reads TGCGCCAGCAGCCAAGTTCGGGGCGGGAGCGGGAATGAGCAGTTCTTC.

Remarks on this clonotype: One base away lies a much larger clone, so this may be a sequencing read error. This chain joins TRBV27 and TRBJ1-6; 11 bases match TRBD1. Germline V gives CDR1 MNHEY, CDR2 SMNVEV (reference sequence). The CDR3 loop spans 15 amino acids. CDR3 DNA sequence: TGTGTCAGCAGTTGGGACAGGGGGAGAGATTCACCCCTCCACTTT. Translated, it gives CVSSWDRGRDSPLHF.

The chain uses TRBV11-2 and TRBJ1-1; D ambiguous. The CDR3 is made up of 15 amino acids. Deletions cut 1 base from V and 0 bases from J, with 9 bases between. In germline, CDR1 is SGHAT, CDR2 FQNNGV. Here the CDR3 reads CASSLVGAMNTEAFF. The CDR3 DNA reads TGTGCCAGCAGCTTAGTTGGCGCCATGAACACTGAAGCTTTCTTT.

In this sample, this clonotype turned up a few times. The gene calls are TRBV4-2 and TRBJ2-3, with 9 bases aligning to TRBD2. Germline lookup yields CDR1 LGHNA and CDR2 YNFKEQ. V lost 2 bases, J lost 4 bases, and 4 bases stayed unmatched. The CDR3 extends over 15 amino acids. The CDR3 region is CASSQYSGRADTQYF. In DNA, the CDR3 is TGTGCCAGCAGCCAATATAGCGGGAGAGCAGATACGCAGTATTTT.

Ten or more counts support this clonotype. V gene TRBV20-1 combines with J gene TRBJ1-1; 10 nucleotides match TRBD1. The CDR3 runs to 13 residues. Per the germline V gene, CDR1 is DFQATT and CDR2 is SNEGSKA (reference sequence). V lost 5 bases and J lost 4; bases outside the gene matches: 4. For the CDR3, the DNA is TGCAGTGCTCGCAGGGACAGGGGCACTGAAGCTTTCTTT. Translated, it gives CSARRDRGTEAFF.

This clonotype was counted between two and nine times. The DNA is omitted, as the CDR3 cannot be located on it reliably, and the CDR3 follows TCRdb's listing. The chain links TRBV27 to TRBJ2-7; the D call in the table, TRBD1, was not verified against the DNA. Per germline, CDR1 MNHEY and CDR2 SMNVEV (reference sequence). With termini counted, the CDR3 has 15 amino acids. The CDR3 reads CASSFGPGGGHEQYF.

In this sample, this clonotype turned up many times. This chain links TRBV11-2 with TRBJ1-1, with TRBD1 matching over 7 bases. Germline CDR1 SGHAT, CDR2 FQNNGV. With V trimmed by 5 bases and J by 5 bases, 17 bases remained unmatched. The CDR3 runs 17 residues. The DNA of the CDR3 is TGTGCCAGCAGCCCCCGATCCTTAGACAGGGTATGGACTGAAGCTTTCTTT. Protein product: CASSPRSLDRVWTEAFF. Looking up the rest from reference TRBV11-2 and TRBJ1-1 gives the full variable domain: EAGVAQSPRYKIIEKRQSVAFWCNPISGHATLYWYQQILGQGPKLLIQFQNNGVVDDSQLPKDRFSAERLKGVDSTLKIQPAKLEDSAVYLCASSPRSLDRVWTEAFFGQGTRLTVV.

This clonotype has more than one count but fewer than ten. This chain uses TRBV30 with TRBJ1-2; D call uncertain. Trimming removed 0 bases from V and 2 bases from J, with 7 bases in between. CDR3 length equals 13 residues. CDR1 GTSNPN and CDR2 SVGIG come from the germline V gene (reference sequence). CDR3 sequence (DNA): TGTGCCTGGAGTGTTCAGATCAACTATGGCTACACCTTC. This codes for CAWSVQINYGYTF.

The chain carries TRBV6-2 or TRBV6-3 and TRBJ2-4; D possibly corresponds to TRBD1 (5 bases). The V end was cut by 5 bases, the J end by 0 bases, with 14 bases between. Germline lookup yields CDR1 MNHEY and CDR2 SVGEGT. The CDR3 is 16 amino acids. CDR3 coding DNA: TGTGCCAGCAGTGCACCCGAACAGGTAGCCAAAAACATTCAGTACTTC. Translating it yields CASSAPEQVAKNIQYF.

This clonotype appeared many times. The chain employs TRBV28 and TRBJ2-1, with 7 bases fitting TRBD2. CDR1 MDHEN and CDR2 SYDVKM come from the germline V gene. J was trimmed by 9 bases and V by 7 bases; bases with no gene match: 9. This CDR3 spans 13 amino acids. CDR3 amino acids: CASTGQQRGEQFF. The CDR3 DNA sequence: TGTGCCAGCACGGGTCAGCAGCGGGGTGAGCAGTTCTTC.

This clonotype has only a few counts. The chain links TRBV19 to TRBJ1-1, with 10 bases identical to TRBD1. CDR1 LNHDA and CDR2 SQIVND come from the germline V gene (reference sequence). The J segment lost 0 bases and the V segment lost 3 bases, leaving 19 bases of the junction unmatched. The CDR3 is 21 amino acids. CDR3 nucleotides: TGTGCCAGTAGTATTGAGCAAAAGAGACAGGGGGCGAACCCTTTGAACACTGAAGCTTTCTTT. This encodes CASSIEQKRQGANPLNTEAFF.

This clonotype showed up many times. The chain carries TRBV28 and TRBJ2-7; D may match TRBD1 or TRBD2 (5 bases each). Germline V CDR1 and CDR2: MDHEN, SYDVKM. The V gene lost 8 bases and the J gene lost 6 bases, with 11 bases spanning the gap. The CDR3 covers 11 residues. CDR3 sequence: CASGGSREQYF. The CDR3 DNA is TGTGCCAGCGGGGGTAGTCGCGAGCAGTACTTC. Full variable domain (outside the CDR3, taken from reference TRBV28 and TRBJ2-7): DVKVTQSSRYLVKRTGEKVFLECVQDMDHENMFWYRQDPGLGLRLIYFSYDVKMKEKGDIPEGYSVSREKKERFSLILESASTNQTSMYLCASGGSREQYFGPGTRLTVT.

This clonotype showed up many times. This chain joins TRBV11-2 and TRBJ2-2; TRBD1 matches at 10 bases. The germline CDR1 and CDR2 sequences are SGHAT and FQNNGV. J was trimmed by 5 bases and V by 10 bases; bases with no gene match: 7. The CDR3 has 14 amino acids. The CDR3: CATRRQGATGELFF. CDR3 bases: TGTGCCACTAGACGACAGGGGGCGACCGGGGAGCTGTTTTTT.

The table lists this clonotype with a few counts. The chain employs TRBV28 and TRBJ2-4; D gene uncertain. CDR3 length: 15 amino acids. CDR1 MDHEN and CDR2 SYDVKM come from the germline V gene. With 5 bases removed from V and 1 base from J, the gap between germline ends came to 12 bases. The CDR3 DNA reads TGTGCCAGCAGTCCCTGGGATGCTGCCAAAAACATTCAGTACTTC. This gives the protein CASSPWDAAKNIQYF.

This sequence joins TRBV7-9 and TRBJ2-7; D remains unclear. Germline V gene data show CDR1 as SEHNR and CDR2 as FQNEAQ (reference sequence). Trimming shortened V by 5 bases and J by 4 bases, and 18 bases separated the two germline ends. This CDR3 is built from 15 residues. The CDR3 DNA follows: TGTGCCAGCAGCGCCGACCACCTAACCTTTTACGAGCAGTACTTC. Its protein is CASSADHLTFYEQYF.